This T cell receptor (beta chain) comes out of a study of human T cells and chemical hapten exposure. Study as a whole: Small pooled library volume differences mainly caused per-sample TCR yield variation. Notes on the study in general: Significantly more large CDR3 similarity clusters were formed by expanded TCRs than by controls.

Time point noted: pre-sensitization, week 0. Treatment reported: therapeutic diphenylcyclopropenone sensitization with weekly scalp DPC. Ahead of each patch test application, blood was drawn. This clonotype was found a few times. As yet, its antigen is unknown. The CDR3 runs 13 residues. Trimming removed 0 bases from V and 7 bases from J, with 8 bases in between. Germline values: CDR1 SGHRS, CDR2 YFSETQ. The library put unique molecular identifiers onto individual cDNA molecules. TCRdb used MiXCR to reprocess the RACE reads, holding one entry per CDR3 protein. This sample has 250,000 or so distinct CDR3 sequences; around 7.7% occur once, and the top ten carry approximately 1.2%.

Sequencing was performed on whole blood, taken in connection with sensitization to the hapten diphenylcyclopropenone (DPC). The J gene is TRBJ2-4, the V gene TRBV5-1, with unresolved D. The receptor was derived from a man between 18 and 29 years old with alopecia areata. Some clones in this sample may be carry-over from other donors' samples. The DNA for the CDR3 is TGCGCCAGCAGCTTGGGCGGTGGGAACATTCAGTACTTC. This codes for CASSLGGGNIQYF.